This TCR beta chain appears in the sequencing data of a study of T cells in Graves' hyperthyroidism and ophthalmopathy. Regarding the study as a whole: Blood samples included most of the expanded thyroid clonotypes exceeding 0.001. The authors' 13 V-J model separated ophthalmopathy from stable hyperthyroidism.

V was clipped by 7 bases and J by 4 bases, with 16 bases between them. The CDR3 consists of 14 residues. Germline lookup yields CDR1 MNHNS and CDR2 SASEGT. The source of the PBMCs was more than 9.5 ml of fresh peripheral blood. This clonotype was detected a few times. Its antigen is not identified. The source material, RNA transcripts, was used to amplify TCR beta CDR3 regions. The HTBI primer set served for first-round RT-PCR of the TCR CDR3. MiXCR was run by TCRdb on the multiplex PCR reads, yielding one entry per CDR3 protein. The sample lists 650,000 to 750,000 distinct CDR3 sequences, 12% to 15% seen once, with 10% in the top ten.

Sequenced: blood. V and J are TRBV6-1 and TRBJ1-1; D remains unclear. The TCR sequence derives from a woman between 18 and 29 years old with Graves' hyperthyroidism. CDR3 coding DNA: TGTGCCAGCAACCCCAGCGGTTTTTCCACTGAAGCTTTCTTT. Translated: CASNPSGFSTEAFF.